The 25 T cell receptor beta chains below were found in one sample sequenced in a study of cytomegalovirus exposure and HLA in healthy donors. Both 60 Vbeta primers and 13 Jbeta primers went into the PCR. The assay was immunoSEQ multiplex PCR, and TCRdb's table has in-frame clones only and misses some. This repertoire shows 100,000 to 120,000 clones, 79% found once; its top ten account for about 6.8%. Sequences were obtained from PBMCs. The origin of the receptors is a man aged 25-45 years in good health and CMV-seropositive.

This chain connects TRBV15 to TRBJ2-3; 10 positions agree with TRBD2. Germline CDR1 reads LNHNV; CDR2 reads YYDKDF (reference sequence). The CDR3 extends over 17 amino acids. Unmatched junction bases numbered 5, after V lost 1 base and J lost 1 base. Here the CDR3 reads CATSRGYTSGGTDTQYF. The CDR3 region has the DNA TGTGCCACCAGCAGAGGATATACTAGCGGGGGCACAGATACGCAGTATTTT.

The chain joins TRBV7-3 to TRBJ2-3; D may be TRBD1 (6 bases). V was cut by 3 bases and J by 6 bases, with 16 bases left in between. Germline V lookup: CDR1 SGHTA, CDR2 FQGTGA. The CDR3 loop spans 15 amino acids. CDR3: CASSFQGILGDTQYF. The CDR3 nucleotides are TGTGCCAGCAGCTTCCAGGGGATCCTCGGGGATACGCAGTATTTT.

There are a few counts of this clone. The V call is TRBV6-6, the J call TRBJ1-5, with D perhaps matching TRBD1 (6 bases). Germline V gene lookup returns CDR1 MNHNY and CDR2 SVGAGI (reference sequence). Trimming removed 5 bases from V and 7 bases from J, with 15 bases in between. CDR3 length: 14 residues. As DNA, the CDR3 is TGTGCCAGCAGTAAAACAGGGATGGGGCAGCCCCAGCATTTT. It yields the protein CASSKTGMGQPQHF.

The rearrangement uses TRBV7-9 and TRBJ2-1; 9 nucleotides align to TRBD2. The germline gives CDR1 SEHNR, CDR2 FQNEAQ (reference sequence). This CDR3 contains 13 residues. The V gene end was trimmed by 9 bases and the J gene end by 7 bases; junction bases not matched to a gene: 7. In DNA, the CDR3 is TGTGCCAGTGCTGGCGGGGGGGCGAATGAGCAGTTCTTC. Residues: CASAGGGANEQFF.

This chain connects TRBV15 to TRBJ1-1; perhaps TRBD1 as D (5 bases). The V end lost 5 bases, the J end lost 3 bases, and 13 bases lay between the germline ends. The CDR3 sequence is 14 residues long. Germline V gives CDR1 LNHNV, CDR2 YYDKDF (reference sequence). The CDR3: CATSRSGAYTEAFF. In DNA, the CDR3 is TGTGCCACCAGCCGAAGTGGGGCGTACACTGAAGCTTTCTTT.

This clone was found once. A read error may account for a junction end that differs from germline. The V gene is TRBV5-1, the J gene TRBJ2-1; 11 bases are shared with TRBD1. The CDR3 loop spans 14 amino acids. Germline V lookup: CDR1 SGHRS, CDR2 YFSETQ. As DNA, the CDR3 is TGCGCCAACAGCTCCGGGACAGGGGGCAATGAGCAGTTCTTC. Translating gives CANSSGTGGNEQFF.

This chain joins TRBV27 and TRBJ1-1; D is perhaps TRBD1 (5 bases). This CDR3 is built from 14 residues. Germline assignment: CDR1 MNHEY and CDR2 SMNVEV (reference sequence). V lost 4 bases to trimming and J lost 4 bases, with 13 bases between them. Here the CDR3 DNA reads TGTGCCAGCAGTTGGGGCAGGGATTCCACTGAAGCTTTCTTT. Residues: CASSWGRDSTEAFF.

V gene TRBV7-6 combines with J gene TRBJ1-1, with TRBD1 identical over 7 bases. The germline CDR1 and CDR2 sequences are SGHVS and FNYEAQ. The CDR3 is made up of 14 amino acids. V shed 3 bases and J 1 base; nucleotides not matched to a gene: 2. The CDR3 nucleotides read TGTGCCAGCAGCTTGACAGGGCAGAACACTGAAGCTTTCTTT. Translated, it gives CASSLTGQNTEAFF.

This clone was seen only once. The chain links TRBV30 to TRBJ1-5; 10 bases agree with TRBD1. CDR3 length: 15 residues. The J segment lost 5 bases and the V segment lost 2 bases, leaving 6 bases of the junction unmatched. Germline V gene data show CDR1 as GTSNPN and CDR2 as SVGIG (reference sequence). The CDR3 spells CAWSPETGGDQPQHF. The CDR3, as DNA: TGTGCCTGGAGTCCTGAGACAGGGGGCGATCAGCCCCAGCATTTT. Filled out from reference TRBV30 and TRBJ1-5, the complete variable domain reads SQTIHQWPATLVQPVGSPLSLECTVEGTSNPNLYWYRQAAGRGLQLLFYSVGIGQISSEVPQNLSASRPQDRQFILSSKKLLLSDSGFYLCAWSPETGGDQPQHFGDGTRLSIL.

The gene calls are TRBV6-6 and TRBJ2-7; 7 bases align to TRBD2. Germline-derived CDR1 and CDR2 are MNHNY and SVGAGI (reference sequence). The CDR3 has 15 residues. V lost 1 base to trimming and J lost 1 base; unmatched junction nucleotides: 4. CDR3 in DNA: TGTGCCAGCAGTTACTGGGGGGGGTCTTCCTACGAGCAGTACTTC. It specifies CASSYWGGSSYEQYF.

The rearrangement joins TRBV13 to TRBJ1-3; TRBD1 agrees at 7 bases. The junction had 9 bases not matched to a gene; V was cut back by 5 bases and J by 2 bases. The germline V gene encodes CDR1 PRHDT and CDR2 FYEKMQ (reference sequence). The CDR3 runs to 16 residues. CDR3 DNA: TGTGCCAGCAGCACCCTCGGGACAGAAGCTGGAAACACCATATATTTT. This gives the protein CASSTLGTEAGNTIYF.

This clone was counted only a few times. The chain employs TRBV4-1 and TRBJ1-1, with a tentative D call TRBD1 (6 bases). Trimming pared 3 bases from V and 1 base from J, leaving 6 bases between. Germline assignment: CDR1 MGHRA and CDR2 YSYEKL. CDR3 length: 13 residues. The CDR3 DNA reads TGCGCCAGCAGCCAGGGGGCGAACACTGAAGCTTTCTTT. Translation: CASSQGANTEAFF.

The chain uses TRBV28 and TRBJ2-7, with a weak D call TRBD1 (5 bases). V was shortened by 4 bases and J by 5 bases, with 21 bases between the two germline ends. The CDR3 totals 16 residues. Germline lookup yields CDR1 MDHEN and CDR2 SYDVKM. The chain's CDR3 is CASSSQELTVRNEQYF. CDR3 bases: TGTGCCAGCAGTTCTCAAGAACTGACAGTGCGCAACGAGCAGTACTTC.

The chain couples TRBV15 to TRBJ1-3, with D possibly matching TRBD1 (5 bases). V lost 8 bases and J lost 0, with 17 bases in between. CDR1 and CDR2 from the germline V gene are LNHNV and YYDKDF (reference sequence). The CDR3 runs to 16 residues. The CDR3 spells CATGRGSPNSGNTIYF. Here the CDR3 DNA reads TGTGCCACCGGCCGGGGGAGCCCCAACTCTGGAAACACCATATATTTT.

J is TRBJ2-1 and V is TRBV4-1; D perhaps matches TRBD1 (5 bases). Germline CDR1 is MGHRA and CDR2 is YSYEKL. V lost 3 bases, J lost 7 bases, and 13 bases lay in between. The CDR3 length is 14 residues. CDR3 region: CASSQGRVSNEQFF. The CDR3 bases are TGCGCCAGCAGCCAGGGCAGGGTTTCGAATGAGCAGTTCTTC.

This clone was observed a few times. CDR3 nucleotides: TGTGCCAGCAGCCCCTCCGTCCCGAATGAAAAACTGTTTTTT. Protein: CASSPSVPNEKLFF. The V and J genes are TRBV6-6 and TRBJ1-4, with D hard to call. Germline V gene lookup returns CDR1 MNHNY and CDR2 SVGAGI (reference sequence). CDR3 size: 14 residues. Trimming took 6 bases from V and 5 from J, leaving 13 bases between them.

The V gene is TRBV14, the J gene TRBJ2-3; D perhaps matches TRBD1 (5 bases). CDR1 is SGHDN, CDR2 FVKESK, per germline. V lost 0 bases and J 0 bases, leaving 13 bases between the germline ends. The CDR3 loop spans 17 amino acids. The CDR3 here is CASSQDLTGVSTDTQYF. DNA for the CDR3: TGTGCCAGCAGCCAAGACTTAACAGGCGTTAGCACAGATACGCAGTATTTT.

The chain couples TRBV7-8 to TRBJ2-7; a possible D gene is TRBD1 (5 bases). The CDR3 extends over 15 amino acids. Germline CDR1 is SGHVS and CDR2 is FQNEAQ. V lost 1 base and J 5 bases, leaving 15 bases between the germline ends. The CDR3 DNA sequence: TGTGCCAGCAGCTTAGTCGGTGGCAGGGTGCACGAGCAGTACTTC. Residues: CASSLVGGRVHEQYF.

V and J are TRBV19 and TRBJ1-6; 10 bases line up with TRBD1. CDR1 LNHDA and CDR2 SQIVND come from the germline V gene (reference sequence). V was clipped by 5 bases and J by 8 bases; unmatched bases: 6. This CDR3 is 15 amino acids long. DNA for the CDR3: TGTGCCAGTAGTCCCCGGACAGGGGGAGATTCACCCCTCCACTTT. Translating gives CASSPRTGGDSPLHF.

This sequence joins TRBV19 and TRBJ1-1; D unresolved. Trimming removed 3 bases at V and 1 base at J, with 12 bases between. This CDR3 region has 15 residues. Germline loops: CDR1 LNHDA, CDR2 SQIVND (reference sequence). CDR3 in amino acids: CASSMVLGGNTEAFF. The CDR3 DNA reads as TGTGCCAGTAGTATGGTCCTGGGAGGGAACACTGAAGCTTTCTTT. The whole variable domain, filled in from reference TRBV19 and TRBJ1-1, reads DGGITQSPKYLFRKEGQNVTLSCEQNLNHDAMYWYRQDPGQGLRLIYYSQIVNDFQKGDIAEGYSVSREKKESFPLTVTSAQKNPTAFYLCASSMVLGGNTEAFFGQGTRLTVV.

This clone has just one count. The V gene is TRBV7-9, the J gene TRBJ2-2; no reliable D call. Germline-derived CDR1 and CDR2 are SEHNR and FQNEAQ (reference sequence). The CDR3 has 12 residues. V was shortened by 3 bases and J by 7 bases, with 6 bases between the two germline ends. For the CDR3, the DNA is TGTGCCAGCAGCTTTTCAATCGGGGAGCTGTTTTTT. Residues: CASSFSIGELFF.

The sample holds a few counts of this clone. The gene calls are TRBV6-5 and TRBJ1-1; perhaps TRBD1 as D (6 bases). CDR1 is MNHEY, CDR2 SVGAGI, per germline. The CDR3 has 15 residues. The ends were cut back, 7 bases at V and 3 bases at J, with 18 bases in the middle. The CDR3 region has the DNA TGTGCCAGCAACGAACAGGGAATTGGTGACACTGAAGCTTTCTTT. Its protein product is CASNEQGIGDTEAFF.

This clone was seen a few times. The chain employs TRBV4-1 and TRBJ1-2; 10 bases are a match to TRBD1. The trim removed 8 bases at V and 4 bases at J, leaving 13 bases unmatched. In germline, CDR1 is MGHRA, CDR2 YSYEKL. The CDR3 has 16 amino acids. DNA for the CDR3: TGCGCCAGCTCCAGGGAGACAGGGGGCGAAGTCTATGGCTACACCTTC. Amino acid sequence: CASSRETGGEVYGYTF.

V is TRBV11-2 and J is TRBJ1-2, with TRBD1 identical over 9 bases. Germline CDR1 SGHAT, CDR2 FQNNGV. The CDR3 contains 15 residues. Trimming at V came to 3 bases and at J to 3 bases, leaving 5 bases not matched to a gene. The CDR3 loop reads CASSFPGQGYYGYTF. The CDR3 DNA follows: TGTGCCAGCAGCTTCCCCGGACAGGGGTACTATGGCTACACCTTC.

For this clone: A read error may account for a junction end that differs from germline. The chain combines TRBV6-1 with TRBJ1-2; 8 nucleotides align to TRBD1. This CDR3 is built from 11 residues. CDR1 and CDR2 from the germline V gene are MNHNS and SASEGT. The CDR3 region has the DNA TGTGCCAGCAGTGAATTGGACAGGGAAGGTTTC. Amino acids: CASSELDREGF.